Presented here are 10 T cell receptor beta chains from one specimen sequenced in a study of neurological immune-mediated disorders. TCRdb re-derived calls from the 5' RACE reads in MiXCR, one entry per CDR3 protein. The data contain about 40,000 distinct CDR3 sequences, about 14% of them seen just once; the ten biggest clones take up approximately 3.6%. The sample comprised CD4+ T cells from blood. These receptors originate from a woman in her fifties or sixties with HTLV-1-associated myelopathy (HAM/TSP).

The genes are TRBV19 and TRBJ1-1; a possible D gene is TRBD1 (6 bases). CDR3 length: 14 residues. Per the germline V gene, CDR1 is LNHDA and CDR2 is SQIVND (reference sequence). Trimming stripped 4 bases from V and 6 bases from J, with 15 bases between. Here the CDR3 DNA reads TGTGCCAGTAGTAAAAACAGGGAGGGCCCTGAAGCTTTCTTT. Protein: CASSKNREGPEAFF.

This clonotype was recorded many times. This chain links TRBV30 with TRBJ2-7, with no clear D. The ends were cut back, 3 bases at V and 0 bases at J, with 6 bases in the middle. The CDR3 contains 12 residues. The germline V gene encodes CDR1 GTSNPN and CDR2 SVGIG (reference sequence). CDR3 sequence (DNA): TGTGCCTGGAGCATCAGCTCCTACGAGCAGTACTTC. This codes for CAWSISSYEQYF. The complete variable domain, with remaining parts taken from reference TRBV30 and TRBJ2-7, reads SQTIHQWPATLVQPVGSPLSLECTVEGTSNPNLYWYRQAAGRGLQLLFYSVGIGQISSEVPQNLSASRPQDRQFILSSKKLLLSDSGFYLCAWSISSYEQYFGPGTRLTVT.

This clonotype was seen ten or more times. This chain uses TRBV5-1 with TRBJ2-1; possibly TRBD2 for D (6 bases). V lost 4 bases to trimming and J lost 0 bases, with 11 bases between them. Germline-derived CDR1 and CDR2 are SGHRS and YFSETQ. The CDR3 length is 15 residues. Written as DNA, the CDR3 is TGCGCCAGCAGCCTTTCGGGGGTCTCCTACAATGAGCAGTTCTTC. Residues: CASSLSGVSYNEQFF. The full variable domain, rest sourced from reference TRBV5-1 and TRBJ2-1, is KAGVTQTPRYLIKTRGQQVTLSCSPISGHRSVSWYQQTPGQGLQFLFEYFSETQRNKGNFPGRFSGRQFSNSRSEMNVSTLELGDSALYLCASSLSGVSYNEQFFGPGTRLTVL.

Many counts were recorded for this clonotype. The chain has TRBV7-9 and TRBJ2-7; tentatively, D is TRBD2 (6 bases). This CDR3 has 14 residues. Trimming took off 5 bases at V and 5 bases at J, with 16 bases between the two ends. Germline lookup yields CDR1 SEHNR and CDR2 FQNEAQ (reference sequence). CDR3 residues: CASSAVGGTNEQYF. The CDR3 region has the DNA TGTGCCAGCAGCGCCGTCGGGGGAACGAACGAGCAGTACTTC.

Comments on this clonotype: Relative to the germline gene, one junction end is altered; a read error may explain this. The chain joins TRBV20-1 to TRBJ1-5; TRBD1 agrees at 7 bases. The length of the CDR3 is 14 residues. Germline V gene sequence: CDR1 DFQATT, CDR2 SNEGSKA (reference sequence). The CDR3 loop reads CSARAGTVNQPQHF. The CDR3 coding sequence is TGTAGTGCTAGAGCCGGGACAGTTAATCAGCCCCAGCATTTT.

CDR3 in amino acids: CSARALFGANTEAFF. Written as DNA, the CDR3 is TGCAGTGCTAGAGCGCTGTTCGGGGCGAACACTGAAGCTTTCTTT. This rearrangement joins TRBV20-1 to TRBJ1-1; D might be TRBD1 (5 bases). The CDR3 spans 15 residues. The V end lost 1 base, the J end lost 1 base, and 13 bases lay between the germline ends. Germline-derived CDR1 and CDR2 are DFQATT and SNEGSKA (reference sequence).

This clonotype was counted many times. CDR3 sequence: CASVPGQGWDGYTF. The CDR3 DNA reads as TGCGCCAGCGTCCCGGGACAGGGGTGGGACGGCTACACCTTC. V gene TRBV5-1 combines with J gene TRBJ1-2; TRBD1 agrees at 10 bases. Germline V gene data show CDR1 as SGHRS and CDR2 as YFSETQ. CDR3 length: 14 residues. With V trimmed by 7 bases and J by 8 bases, 11 bases remained unmatched.

Ten or more counts support this clonotype. The V gene is TRBV5-8, the J gene TRBJ2-7; TRBD1 agrees at 9 bases. The CDR3 has 15 residues. V was clipped by 2 bases and J by 3 bases; unmatched bases: 6. Germline CDR1 SGHTS, CDR2 YDEGEE. CDR3 DNA sequence: TGTGCCAGCAGCTTCGAGGGGACAGGGTACTACGAGCAGTACTTC. It specifies CASSFEGTGYYEQYF.

Remarks on this clonotype: A much larger clone differs from this one at a single base, so this may be a read error. J is TRBJ2-1 and V is TRBV5-1; possible D gene TRBD1, 6 bases. CDR3 size: 13 residues. CDR1 and CDR2 (germline): SGHRS, YFSETQ. The DNA of the CDR3 is TGCGCCAGTACAGGGTCACCATACAATGATCAGTTCTTC. It is translated as CASTGSPYNDQFF.

This clonotype was picked up many times. The gene calls are TRBV3-1 and TRBJ1-1, with TRBD1 as a possible D gene (5 bases). Trimming removed 5 bases at V and 5 bases at J, with 12 bases between. Germline assignment: CDR1 LGHDT and CDR2 YNNKEL (reference sequence). The CDR3 is 13 amino acids. CDR3 nucleotide sequence: TGTGCCAGCAGCGCTCAGGGAAGGACTGAAGCTTTCTTT. It translates to CASSAQGRTEAFF.